Presented here are 25 T cell receptor beta chains from one specimen sequenced in a study of blood T cells in healthy people across ages. Sample-barcoded 5' priming and a J-beta primer mix drove a second PCR of 7 to 11 cycles. Using its own MiXCR run on the 5' RACE reads, TCRdb lists one record per CDR3 protein. The sample lists around 710,000 distinct CDR3 sequences, roughly 43% occurring once. Sample: blood. All receptors derive from a woman aged 60-75 years in good health.

The chain carries TRBV7-3 and TRBJ2-2; 11 positions agree with TRBD2. Germline-derived CDR1 and CDR2 are SGHTA and FQGTGA. The CDR3 is 18 residues long. V was clipped by 8 bases and J by 4 bases; unmatched bases: 15. The CDR3 DNA reads as TGTGCCAGCCAGCTTAAAGTAGCGGGGGGGCCGGGCACCGGGGAGCTGTTTTTT. Translated: CASQLKVAGGPGTGELFF.

Of note for this clonotype: A much larger clone sits a single nucleotide away, making a read error possible. V and J are TRBV28 and TRBJ2-5, with D possibly TRBD1 on 5 matching bases. This CDR3 is 11 amino acids long. Looked up from germline, CDR1 is MDHEN and CDR2 is SYDVKM. The CDR3 sequence is CAGSIGVEQYF. DNA for the CDR3: TGTGCCGGCAGTATAGGGGTTGAGCAGTACTTC.

The chain uses TRBV20-1 and TRBJ1-1; TRBD1 matches at 7 bases. The CDR3 length is 12 residues. Losses at the gene ends were 4 bases for V and 5 bases for J; bases not matched to a gene: 4. The germline gives CDR1 DFQATT, CDR2 SNEGSKA (reference sequence). The CDR3 region is CSATPTGTEAFF. The CDR3 DNA is TGCAGTGCTACACCGACAGGGACTGAAGCTTTCTTT.

For this clonotype: This may be a read error, as it is one base from a much larger clone. V and J are TRBV11-1 and TRBJ2-3; weak D call: TRBD1 (5 bases). V was shortened by 6 bases and J by 2 bases, with 12 bases between the two germline ends. This CDR3 comprises 14 residues. Germline V gene lookup returns CDR1 SGHAT and CDR2 FQDESV (reference sequence). This CDR3 is CASSARQNTDTQYF. The DNA of the CDR3 is TGTGCCAGCAGTGCCCGACAGAACACAGATACGCAGTATTTT. Drawing the rest from reference TRBV11-1 and TRBJ2-3, the complete variable domain is EAEVAQSPRYKITEKSQAVAFWCDPISGHATLYWYRQILGQGPELLVQFQDESVVDDSQLPKDRFSAERLKGVDSTLKIQPAELGDSAMYLCASSARQNTDTQYFGPGTRLTVL.

The chain carries TRBV20-1 and TRBJ2-7; TRBD1 agrees at 7 bases. With V trimmed by 2 bases and J by 7 bases, 5 bases remained unmatched. The CDR3 loop spans 12 amino acids. Germline CDR1 reads DFQATT; CDR2 reads SNEGSKA (reference sequence). The CDR3 sequence is CSARPGQREQYF. In DNA, the CDR3 is TGCAGTGCTAGACCGGGACAGCGAGAGCAGTACTTC.

The chain employs TRBV5-1 and TRBJ2-7, with TRBD2 identical over 16 bases. CDR3 length: 18 amino acids. J lost 7 bases, V lost 3 bases, and 13 bases had no gene match. Germline V gene data show CDR1 as SGHRS and CDR2 as YFSETQ. The CDR3 loop reads CASSSGTSGGALRNEQYF. In nucleotides, the CDR3 is TGCGCCAGCAGCTCCGGGACTAGCGGGGGGGCCCTTCGGAATGAGCAGTACTTC.

This clonotype was counted only a few times. The V call is TRBV7-2, the J call TRBJ2-7; 7 nucleotides agree with TRBD2. Germline V gives CDR1 SGHTA, CDR2 FQGNSA. The CDR3 has 14 residues. With 2 bases clipped from V and 1 base from J, the junction kept 2 bases outside the gene matches. CDR3 region: CASSLLAESYEQYF. Here the CDR3 DNA reads TGTGCCAGCAGCTTACTAGCGGAGTCCTACGAGCAGTACTTC.

This clonotype was detected only a few times. The rearrangement uses TRBV27 and TRBJ2-3, with 10 bases identical to TRBD2. The CDR3 has 14 amino acids. The V gene's germline CDR1 is MNHEY and CDR2 SMNVEV (reference sequence). After removal of 7 bases from V and 6 bases from J, the junction contained 7 bases not matched to a gene. CDR3: CASNPSGGRDTQYF. CDR3 nucleotides: TGTGCCAGCAACCCTAGCGGGGGCAGGGATACGCAGTATTTT.

This clonotype was seen a few times. The CDR3 nucleotides are TGTGCCAGCAGCTTTGAGGACAATCAGCCCCAGCATTTT. Translation: CASSFEDNQPQHF. The rearrangement links TRBV7-2 to TRBJ1-5, with unresolved D. CDR3 size: 13 residues. V shed 3 bases and J shed 3 bases, with 6 bases lying between them. Germline CDR1 and CDR2: SGHTA and FQGNSA.

The genes are TRBV19 and TRBJ2-1; 9 bases are shared with TRBD2. Trimming cost V 5 bases and J 0 bases; bases outside gene matches: 11. The germline gives CDR1 LNHDA, CDR2 SQIVND (reference sequence). This CDR3 region has 18 residues. The CDR3 DNA reads TGTGCCAGTAGTTATCGGGTGACTAGCGGATTCTCCTACAATGAGCAGTTCTTC. Protein: CASSYRVTSGFSYNEQFF. Combining the CDR3 with reference TRBV19 and TRBJ2-1 gives the whole variable domain DGGITQSPKYLFRKEGQNVTLSCEQNLNHDAMYWYRQDPGQGLRLIYYSQIVNDFQKGDIAEGYSVSREKKESFPLTVTSAQKNPTAFYLCASSYRVTSGFSYNEQFFGPGTRLTVL.

The rearrangement uses TRBV9 and TRBJ2-1; the D call may be TRBD1 or TRBD2 (5 bases each). The V end was cut by 4 bases, the J end by 8 bases, with 10 bases between. Germline V gene data show CDR1 as SGDLS and CDR2 as YYNGEE. CDR3 length: 12 amino acids. As DNA, the CDR3 is TGTGCCAGCAGCCCGGGGCGGCATGAGCAGTTCTTC. Translating it yields CASSPGRHEQFF.

The chain recombines TRBV9 with TRBJ2-1; 7 bases map to TRBD2. Unmatched junction bases numbered 7, after V lost 0 bases and J lost 7 bases. The CDR3 is made up of 15 amino acids. The V gene's germline CDR1 is SGDLS and CDR2 YYNGEE. CDR3 residues: CASSVVEGGDNEQFF. The CDR3 coding sequence is TGTGCCAGCAGCGTAGTCGAGGGAGGGGATAATGAGCAGTTCTTC.

The chain has TRBV2 and TRBJ2-1; D is ambiguous. Trimming cost V 0 bases and J 9 bases, with 12 bases left between them. CDR1 and CDR2 (germline): SNHLY, FYNNEI. The CDR3 has 14 amino acids. In DNA form, the CDR3 reads TGTGCCAGCAGTGAAGCCCGGCAGCAGCGTGAGCAGTTCTTC. Translation: CASSEARQQREQFF.

The table lists this clonotype with a few counts. This sequence joins TRBV6-5 and TRBJ2-1; 8 bases match TRBD1. Trimming took 9 bases from V and 6 from J; bases not matched to a gene: 1. The CDR3 extends over 11 amino acids. In germline, CDR1 is MNHEY, CDR2 SVGAGI. CDR3 sequence reads: CARDRVNEQFF. As DNA, the CDR3 is TGTGCCAGGGACAGGGTCAATGAGCAGTTCTTC.

In nucleotides, the CDR3 is TGCAGTGCTAACCGGGACAGGGGGCAACAGGCTGAAGCTTTCTTT. Protein product: CSANRDRGQQAEAFF. The V call is TRBV20-1, the J call TRBJ1-1; 12 bases fit TRBD1. Per the germline V gene, CDR1 is DFQATT and CDR2 is SNEGSKA (reference sequence). This CDR3 contains 15 residues. Trimming took 4 bases from V and 6 from J; bases not matched to a gene: 9.

There are a few counts of this clonotype. The chain combines TRBV5-1 with TRBJ2-1, with D possibly being TRBD2 (5 bases). With 0 bases removed from V and 0 bases from J, the gap between germline ends came to 10 bases. The CDR3 is 16 amino acids. Germline CDR1 and CDR2: SGHRS and YFSETQ. CDR3 residues: CASSLGGMSSYNEQFF. CDR3 sequence (DNA): TGCGCCAGCAGCTTGGGAGGGATGAGCTCCTACAATGAGCAGTTCTTC.

The genes are TRBV7-2 and TRBJ2-5; TRBD1 might be the D (5 bases). The CDR3 sequence is 14 residues long. Germline assignment: CDR1 SGHTA and CDR2 FQGNSA. V was shortened by 2 bases and J by 9 bases, with 16 bases between the two germline ends. The CDR3 loop reads CASSLNGGQGAQYF. The CDR3 DNA is TGTGCCAGCAGCTTAAACGGCGGCCAAGGGGCCCAGTACTTC. Full variable domain (missing parts from reference TRBV7-2 and TRBJ2-5): GAGVSQSPSNKVTEKGKDVELRCDPISGHTALYWYRQSLGQGLEFLIYFQGNSAPDKSGLPSDRFSAERTGGSVSTLTIQRTQQEDSAVYLCASSLNGGQGAQYFGPGTRLLVL.

The V and J genes are TRBV27 and TRBJ2-3; D is uncertain. Germline loops: CDR1 MNHEY, CDR2 SMNVEV (reference sequence). The germline V and J ends were trimmed by 2 bases and 6 bases, with 12 bases remaining between them. CDR3 length: 14 amino acids. The CDR3 DNA follows: TGTGCCAGCAGTTTAGAGGCCAGGTCGGATACGCAGTATTTT. Its translation: CASSLEARSDTQYF.

The V and J genes are TRBV20-1 and TRBJ2-1; D unresolved. With 0 bases removed from V and 12 bases from J, the gap between germline ends came to 12 bases. Germline assignment: CDR1 DFQATT and CDR2 SNEGSKA (reference sequence). This CDR3 is built from 12 residues. The CDR3 is CSARDPSAGQFF. The CDR3 DNA reads TGCAGTGCTAGAGATCCGTCGGCCGGGCAGTTCTTC.

Notes on this clonotype: One end of the junction is discordant with germline, which a read error may explain. As DNA, the CDR3 is TGTGCCGGCAGCCAAGTAGCAGCGGAGCGCAATGAGCAGTTCTTC. It codes for CAGSQVAAERNEQFF. The rearrangement links TRBV4-2 to TRBJ2-1; possibly TRBD2 for D (5 bases). Germline-derived CDR1 and CDR2 are LGHNA and YNFKEQ. The CDR3 has 15 residues.

This clonotype turned up a few times. Sequence at one end of the junction differs from germline and may be a read error. The chain links TRBV7-2 to TRBJ2-1; 7 nucleotides line up with TRBD1. This CDR3 comprises 15 residues. Germline V gene lookup returns CDR1 SGHTA and CDR2 FQGNSA. CDR3 nucleotides: TGTGCCGGCAGCCCCCACCGGGACAGCAACAATGAGCAGTTCTTC. This gives the protein CAGSPHRDSNNEQFF.

Details on this clonotype: One end of the junction fails to match germline, which may point to a read error. The chain links TRBV3-1 to TRBJ2-7; no definite D call. CDR1 and CDR2 from the germline V gene are LGHDT and YNNKEL (reference sequence). The length of the CDR3 is 13 residues. CDR3 sequence: CASGQDSSSEQYF. CDR3 sequence (DNA): TGTGCCAGCGGCCAAGATTCTTCCAGTGAGCAGTACTTC.

The chain links TRBV4-1 to TRBJ2-7; 11 bases agree with TRBD2. Trimming removed 5 bases from V and 1 base from J; junction bases left unmatched: 10. CDR1 MGHRA and CDR2 YSYEKL come from the germline V gene. This CDR3 has 17 residues. DNA for the CDR3: TGCGCCAGCAGCTACGGGACTAGCGGAGCTGGATCCTACGAGCAGTACTTC. This gives the protein CASSYGTSGAGSYEQYF.

This clonotype was observed a handful of times. The rearrangement joins TRBV6-2 or TRBV6-3 to TRBJ2-5, with a tentative D call TRBD2 (5 bases). The CDR3 runs 16 residues. The V gene lost 0 bases and the J gene lost 3 bases, with 14 bases spanning the gap. Germline V gene sequence: CDR1 MNHEY, CDR2 SVGEGT. CDR3 bases: TGTGCCAGCAGTTACTCTGGAAGGGCGAGGGAAGAGACCCAGTACTTC. It translates to CASSYSGRAREETQYF.

The chain combines TRBV6-1 with TRBJ2-2; 10 bases agree with TRBD2. Germline V lookup: CDR1 MNHNS, CDR2 SASEGT. The junction had 4 bases not matched to a gene; V was cut back by 2 bases and J by 1 base. The CDR3 totals 17 residues. CDR3 loop: CASSERPSGGNTGELFF. CDR3 DNA sequence: TGTGCCAGCAGTGAACGTCCTAGCGGGGGGAACACCGGGGAGCTGTTTTTT.